The rows below give T cell receptor beta chains drawn from one sample of a study of identical twins. TCRdb reprocessed the 5' RACE reads with MiXCR, giving one entry per CDR3 protein. The sample contains 400,000 to 600,000 distinct CDR3 sequences, under 25% of which appear only once. These data are also associated with another study on yellow fever vaccine responses in identical twins.

The sample consisted of CD4+ T cells sorted from blood. These receptors came from a woman aged 18-30 years in good health. The CDR3 runs from the conserved cysteine through the conserved F or W. The D gene is left open where the match is weak. Size is stated for part of the rows, as once, few or many counts, or as a class when the clone is expanded.

cdr3_length	v_call	d_call	clone_size	j_call	cdr3_nt	cdr3_aa
15	TRBV5-1	.	.	TRBJ2-3	TGCGCCAGCAGCTTGGGGGCGACAGGAACTTATACGCAGTATTTT	CASSLGATGTYTQYF
13	TRBV7-9	TRBD1	.	TRBJ2-5	TGTGCCAGCAGCTCCAGGGGGCCTGAGACCCAGTACTTC	CASSSRGPETQYF
13	TRBV2	.	once	TRBJ1-5	TGTGCCAGCAGTGAAAACAGGGATCAGCCCCAGCATTTT	CASSENRDQPQHF
16	TRBV28	.	.	TRBJ2-1	TGTGCCAGCAGACCCCAGGGGTTAGCGGGTCCCAATGAGCAGTTCTTC	CASRPQGLAGPNEQFF
12	TRBV5-1	.	few	TRBJ2-1	TGCGCCAGCAGCTTGTCCCCCCATGAGCAGTTCTTC	CASSLSPHEQFF
14	TRBV21-1	.	.	TRBJ2-3	TGTGCCAGCAGCACCCGGGGTTGCACAGATACGCAGTATTTT	CASSTRGCTDTQYF
16	TRBV27	.	.	TRBJ2-2	TGTGCCAGCAGCCGGTCAGGGGCCTCGAACACCGGGGAGCTGTTTTTT	CASSRSGASNTGELFF
15	TRBV12-3/TRBV12-4	.	.	TRBJ2-7	TGTGCCAGCAGTTTATTTGAGGGTTTAATCTACGAGCAGTACTTC	CASSLFEGLIYEQYF
13	TRBV12-3/TRBV12-4	.	.	TRBJ2-6	TGTGCCAGCAGGGACTCTGGGGCCAACGTCCTGACTTTC	CASRDSGANVLTF
13	TRBV10-3	.	few	TRBJ2-3	TGTGCCATCAACCCGGGCCCTACAGATACGCAGTATTTT	CAINPGPTDTQYF
13	TRBV10-3	.	.	TRBJ1-1	TGTGCCATCACCGATGGGCAGAACACTGAAGCTTTCTTT	CAITDGQNTEAFF
15	TRBV5-8	TRBD1	.	TRBJ1-1	TGTGCCAGCAGCGACAGGGGGAAAGGGAACACTGAAGCTTTCTTT	CASSDRGKGNTEAFF
14	TRBV29-1	.	.	TRBJ2-3	TGCAGCATCCACTCCCGAGGCCCAGGGGATACGCAGTATTTT	CSIHSRGPGDTQYF
16	TRBV9	TRBD2	.	TRBJ2-2	TGTGCCAGCAGCGTAGACGGGGGGAGGAACACCGGGGAGCTGTTTTTT	CASSVDGGRNTGELFF
17	TRBV3-1	TRBD2	few	TRBJ2-5	TGTGCCAGCAGCCAACGTCTGGGGACTAGCGGTCAAGAGACCCAGTACTTC	CASSQRLGTSGQETQYF
19	TRBV19	.	.	TRBJ2-6	TGTGCCAGTAATCCGGGACCGCTGGTTTCGCGATCTGGGGCCAACGTCCTGACTTTC	CASNPGPLVSRSGANVLTF
17	TRBV11-2	TRBD2	.	TRBJ2-2	TGTGCCAGCAGCTTTAGCCCGGGACTAGCGGGGGTCGGGGAGCTGTTTTTT	CASSFSPGLAGVGELFF
14	TRBV7-9	.	.	TRBJ2-2	TGTGCCACCTCATGGACAGAGGAAACCGGGGAGCTGTTTTTT	CATSWTEETGELFF
15	TRBV9	.	.	TRBJ2-2	TGTGCCAGCAGCCTCGAGACTAGTAGCACCGGGGAGCTGTTTTTT	CASSLETSSTGELFF
13	TRBV12-3/TRBV12-4	.	few	TRBJ2-1	TGTGCCAGCAGTTTAGCGGTAGCGTCTGAGCAGTTCTTC	CASSLAVASEQFF
16	TRBV11-3	TRBD2	.	TRBJ2-1	TGTGCCAGCAGCTTAGCGGGGACTAGCGGGGGCGATGAGCAGTTCTTC	CASSLAGTSGGDEQFF
14	TRBV25-1	.	.	TRBJ2-5	TGTGCCAGCAGTCCTTTGGGGGGCGAAGAGACCCAGTACTTC	CASSPLGGEETQYF
14	TRBV24-1	.	few	TRBJ2-5	TGTGCCACCAGTGATTTTGCTCGGGGAGAGACCCAGTACTTC	CATSDFARGETQYF
15	TRBV7-9	.	many	TRBJ2-7	TGTGCCAGCAGCCCGACGGCGGGACAGTACTACGAGCAGTACTTC	CASSPTAGQYYEQYF
13	TRBV5-1	.	many	TRBJ2-7	TGCGCCAGCAGCCAGGACGGAGCCTACGAGCAGTACTTC	CASSQDGAYEQYF
15	TRBV5-1	TRBD2	few	TRBJ2-7	TGCGCCAGCAGCCGACGACTAGCGGAAACCTACGAGCAGTACTTC	CASSRRLAETYEQYF
13	TRBV10-3	.	few	TRBJ2-4	TGTGCCATCAGTGAGTCGGCCAAAAACATTCAGTACTTC	CAISESAKNIQYF
16	TRBV25-1	TRBD1	few	TRBJ2-7	TGTGCCAGCAGTGAATCCGAGGGGGCGCAATTCTACGAGCAGTACTTC	CASSESEGAQFYEQYF